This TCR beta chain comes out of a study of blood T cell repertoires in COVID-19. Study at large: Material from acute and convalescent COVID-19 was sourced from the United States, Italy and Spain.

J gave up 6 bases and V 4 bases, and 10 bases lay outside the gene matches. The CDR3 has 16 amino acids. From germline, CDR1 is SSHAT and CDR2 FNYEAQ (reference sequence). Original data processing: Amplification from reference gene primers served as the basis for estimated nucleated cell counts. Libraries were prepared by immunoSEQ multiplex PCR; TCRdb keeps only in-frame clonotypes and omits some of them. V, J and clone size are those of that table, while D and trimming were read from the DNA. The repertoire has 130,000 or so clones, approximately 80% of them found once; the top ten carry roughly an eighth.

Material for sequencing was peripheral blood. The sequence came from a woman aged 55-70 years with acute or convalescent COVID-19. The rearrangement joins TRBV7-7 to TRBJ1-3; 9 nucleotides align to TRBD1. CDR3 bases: TGTGCCAGCAGCTCTCCCGCCCGGGACAGGGAAAACACCATATATTTT. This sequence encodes CASSSPARDRENTIYF.